This T cell receptor beta chain was found in a study of OX40 agonist ivuxolimab in advanced cancers. Germline CDR1 and CDR2: SGHNT and YYREEE (reference sequence). The CDR3 covers 12 residues. V was clipped by 0 bases and J by 13 bases, with 11 bases between them. Sequenced by immunoSEQ multiplex PCR; TCRdb stores in-frame clones only, minus some. In the table there are around 56,000 clones, about nine tenths of which are singletons. This sample comprised CD4+ or CD8+ T cells sorted from blood, obtained in a trial of the OX40 agonist ivuxolimab. The receptor's source is an adult with an advanced solid tumor such as melanoma, head and neck, liver or kidney cancer. This chain uses TRBV5-4 with TRBJ2-1; D is tentatively TRBD1 or TRBD2 (5 bases each). CDR3 DNA: TGTGCCAGCAGCTTGGAGACTGGGGGACAGTTCTTC. The encoded protein is CASSLETGGQFF.